These T cell receptor beta chains were read from a single sample in a study of blood T cells in healthy people across ages. TCRdb re-called the 5' RACE reads through MiXCR, storing one row per CDR3 protein. The table records about 580,000 distinct CDR3 sequences, roughly 43% of them present only once. The sequencing sample was made of blood. Receptor source: an elderly man in good health. CDR3s include the opening cysteine and the closing phenylalanine or tryptophan. The D gene is left open where the match is weak. Only some rows state a clone size, as once, few, many or a class for expanded clones.

TRBV6-5	TRBD1	.	TRBJ2-7	TGTGCCAGCAGTTCCCTCTGGCTGGGACAGGAAAACAATGAGCAGTACTTC	CASSSLWLGQENNEQYF
TRBV29-1	.	.	TRBJ2-4	TGCAGCGTTGAACTTGGTCCCGATATACAGTACTTC	CSVELGPDIQYF
TRBV6-2/TRBV6-3	TRBD1	few	TRBJ1-2	TGTGCCAGCACCCTCAACAGGGGAGCCTATGGCTACACCTTC	CASTLNRGAYGYTF
TRBV12-3/TRBV12-4	TRBD2	.	TRBJ2-7	TGTGCCAGCAGTTTTCATCTGGCTAGCGGATACGAGCAGTACTTC	CASSFHLASGYEQYF
TRBV7-2	.	.	TRBJ2-7	TGTGCCAGCAGCCCCGAGGGACAATCGCCCTACGAGCAGTACTTC	CASSPEGQSPYEQYF
TRBV12-3/TRBV12-4	.	few	TRBJ1-2	TGTGCCAGCAACATACAGGGCTTAGGCTATGGCTACACCTTC	CASNIQGLGYGYTF
TRBV20-1	TRBD1	.	TRBJ1-2	TGCAGTGCCCCGAGGGACAGGGAGGATGGCTACACCTTC	CSAPRDREDGYTF
TRBV4-3	.	.	TRBJ2-3	TGCGCCAGCAGCCAAGGGGGTCCCCACATAGATACGCAGTATTTT	CASSQGGPHIDTQYF
TRBV6-4	.	few	TRBJ2-1	TGTGCCAGCAGTGAAACAGGATTCAATGAGCAGTTCTTC	CASSETGFNEQFF
TRBV4-3	TRBD1	.	TRBJ1-1	TGCGCCAGCAGCCAAGATCCTCCAGGGGGCCGCACTGAAGCTTTCTTT	CASSQDPPGGRTEAFF
TRBV12-3/TRBV12-4	.	.	TRBJ1-1	TGTGCCAGCAGTGCCGCGGGGCGGGGGTCTGAAGCTTTCTTT	CASSAAGRGSEAFF
TRBV20-1	TRBD2	few	TRBJ2-1	TGCAGTGCGGGACTAGCGGGTCTTCCCCCCTCGAAACAATCGGGAAACAATGAGCAGTTCTTC	CSAGLAGLPPSKQSGNNEQFF
TRBV4-1	.	few	TRBJ2-7	TGCGCCAGCAGCCTGGCTTTGGGGGCCAGGGACGAGCAGTACTTC	CASSLALGARDEQYF
TRBV12-3/TRBV12-4	TRBD1	.	TRBJ2-3	TGTGCCAGCAGTCCCTGGACAGGGGGAAGGGTAGATACGCAGTATTTT	CASSPWTGGRVDTQYF
TRBV6-5	.	many	TRBJ2-3	TGTGCCACCACACCCCAAATCGGGACCACAGATACGCAGTATTTT	CATTPQIGTTDTQYF
TRBV6-6	.	many	TRBJ1-5	TGTGCCAGCACCCGGACGGAGCTGGGCAATCAGCCCCAGCATTTT	CASTRTELGNQPQHF
TRBV29-1	.	few	TRBJ1-2	TGCAGCGTTGAATCTGAGGGGAACTATGGCTACACCTTC	CSVESEGNYGYTF
TRBV2	TRBD1	.	TRBJ2-3	TGTGCCAGCAGCATGGACAGGGACAGCACAGATACGCAGTATTTT	CASSMDRDSTDTQYF
TRBV7-2	TRBD2	few	TRBJ2-5	TGTGCCAGCAGCTTAGTTCCCCAGGGAGGGGCAGAGACCCAGTACTTC	CASSLVPQGGAETQYF
TRBV4-2	.	few	TRBJ2-7	TGTGCCAGCAGCCCAAGGGGTTCGGCTTCCTACGAGCAGTACTTC	CASSPRGSASYEQYF
TRBV11-2	.	.	TRBJ2-1	TGTGCCAGCAGCTCACTGAGCTCCTACAATGAGCAGTTCTTC	CASSSLSSYNEQFF
TRBV2	.	once	TRBJ1-4	TGTGCCAGCAGTATACAGGGCATGGGTGAAAAACTGTTTTTT	CASSIQGMGEKLFF
TRBV7-9	TRBD2	.	TRBJ2-4	TGTGCCAGCAGCCAGCGGGGGGGGATTGAGGAAAACATTCAGTACTTC	CASSQRGGIEENIQYF
TRBV6-2/TRBV6-3	TRBD2	.	TRBJ2-7	TGTGCCAGCAGCTTCTCCAGGACTAGCGCAGCCTACGAGCAGTACTTC	CASSFSRTSAAYEQYF
TRBV6-5	.	many	TRBJ1-1	TGTGCCAGCAGGAGGGGGATGAACACTGAAGCTTTCTTT	CASRRGMNTEAFF
TRBV7-3	.	few	TRBJ2-5	TGTGCGGCCCGGGAGCCCCAGTACTTC	CAAREPQYF
TRBV7-7	.	.	TRBJ2-1	TGTGCTAGCAGCTTATCTGCCAGCGGAGGTGGGGAGCAGTTCTTC	CASSLSASGGGEQFF
TRBV7-9	.	many	TRBJ2-7	TGTGCCAGCAGCCGTATAGGACCGGGCAGCTCCTACGAGCAGTACTTC	CASSRIGPGSSYEQYF
TRBV4-2	.	.	TRBJ2-4	TGTGCCAGCAGCCAAGATCTAGGGTGGAAAAACATTCAGTACTTC	CASSQDLGWKNIQYF
TRBV7-9	TRBD1	.	TRBJ1-6	TGTGCCAGCAGCCCTCCCAGGACAGGGAATTCACCCCTCCACTTT	CASSPPRTGNSPLHF
TRBV27	.	.	TRBJ2-7	TGTACCAGCAGTTTTGGACCCGAGCAGTACTTC	CTSSFGPEQYF
TRBV6-2/TRBV6-3	.	.	TRBJ2-1	TGTGCCACCGTGGGGACGGTCCAAATAGAGCAGTTCTTC	CATVGTVQIEQFF
TRBV6-6	.	.	TRBJ2-7	TGTGCCAGCAGTGACAACGGCAGATACAATGAGCAGTACTTC	CASSDNGRYNEQYF
TRBV7-2	TRBD1	many	TRBJ2-7	TGTGCCAGCAGCCTTAGCCTAGGTGACAGGGTTTCCTACGAGCAGTACTTC	CASSLSLGDRVSYEQYF
TRBV7-2	.	.	TRBJ2-1	TGTGCCAGCAGTCTCTATGGGGCGAGGTATGAGCAGTTCTTC	CASSLYGARYEQFF